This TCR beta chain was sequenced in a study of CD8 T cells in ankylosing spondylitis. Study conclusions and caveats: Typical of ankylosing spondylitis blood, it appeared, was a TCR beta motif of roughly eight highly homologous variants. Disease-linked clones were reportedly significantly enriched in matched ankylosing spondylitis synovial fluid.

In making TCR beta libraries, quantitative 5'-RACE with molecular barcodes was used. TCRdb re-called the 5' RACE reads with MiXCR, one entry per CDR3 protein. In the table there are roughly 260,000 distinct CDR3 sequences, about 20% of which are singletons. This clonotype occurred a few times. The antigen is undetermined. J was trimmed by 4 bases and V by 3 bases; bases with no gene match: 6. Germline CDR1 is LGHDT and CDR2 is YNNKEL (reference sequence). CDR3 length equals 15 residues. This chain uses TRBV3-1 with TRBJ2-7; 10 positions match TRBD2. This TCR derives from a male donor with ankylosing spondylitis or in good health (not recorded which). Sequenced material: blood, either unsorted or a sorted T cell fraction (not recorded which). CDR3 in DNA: TGTGCCAGCAGCCAGGGACTAGCGACTCTATACGAGCAGTACGTC. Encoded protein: CASSQGLATLYEQYV.